This T cell receptor beta chain was documented in a study of T cells after yellow fever vaccination. The V and J ends lost 2 bases and 4 bases respectively, with 5 bases between them. The CDR3 totals 12 residues. Germline CDR1 SGHAT, CDR2 FQNNGV. Synthesis of TCR cDNA relied on 5'RACE template switching, which attached a universal primer site and UMIs. One entry per CDR3 protein, called by TCRdb with MiXCR from the 5' RACE reads. This sample has 9,500 to 15,000 distinct CDR3 sequences, with 5.8% found just once. Findings and limits, study-wide: Reappearance after the booster was seen for most primary-vaccination clones, at 95% to 96% CD4 and 75% to 90% CD8. FACS-sorted repertoires might harbor abundant contaminating clonotypes from the bulk population. Some clonotypes, a small share, were shared between CD4 and CD8 compartments.

The sequence derives from a man between 25 and 39 years old who received the YFV17D yellow fever vaccine. Sequences were derived from PBMCs, either bulk or a sorted T-cell subset (CD4+, CD8+, memory, or dextramer-sorted; not recorded which), sampled on the day of the yellow fever booster vaccination. The J gene is TRBJ1-2, the V gene TRBV11-2; D not resolved. The CDR3 DNA is TGTGCCAGCAGCTTATCGGGCTATGGCTACACCTTC. It yields the protein CASSLSGYGYTF.